These 14 T cell receptor beta chains originate from one sample sequenced in a study of shared clonotypes between healthy human individuals (dated by TCRdb to 2020 to 2021). The library was made by the immunoSEQ multiplex PCR assay. TCRdb obtained this table from immuneACCESS and retained in-frame rearrangements with V and J assigned. These tables miss some clones; where compared with another copy, unresolved V genes account for less than half of the shortfall, and the remainder is unexplained. The sample yields 2 million to 2.5 million clones; more than 85% were counted once. Under 0.45% of the sample is held by the ten biggest clonotypes. Sequencing was done on a sample of naive CD4+ T cells from PBMCs. Read against the paper, the sample's cell subset or site label means: CD45RA+ positively selected. The receptor set was obtained from a man aged 18 to 35 in good health. Some clones in this sample may be carry-over from other donors' samples.

CDR3 amino acids: CAWSPLTGYGYTF. CDR3 coding DNA: TGTGCCTGGAGTCCTCTGACGGGGTATGGCTACACCTTC. This chain links TRBV30 with TRBJ1-2; no definite D call. Trimming shortened V by 2 bases and J by 5 bases, and 12 bases separated the two germline ends. The CDR3 has 13 amino acids. Germline V lookup: CDR1 GTSNPN, CDR2 SVGIG (reference sequence). The entire variable domain, with the rest obtained from reference TRBV30 and TRBJ1-2, is as follows: SQTIHQWPATLVQPVGSPLSLECTVEGTSNPNLYWYRQAAGRGLQLLFYSVGIGQISSEVPQNLSASRPQDRQFILSSKKLLLSDSGFYLCAWSPLTGYGYTFGSGTRLTVV.

This chain uses TRBV7-2 with TRBJ1-1; D is undetermined. Trimming stripped 6 bases from V and 1 base from J, with 9 bases between. CDR3 length: 13 amino acids. Germline values: CDR1 SGHTA, CDR2 FQGNSA. CDR3 nucleotide sequence: TGTGCCAGCAGAGGGAATCGGAACACTGAAGCTTTCTTT. Its translation is CASRGNRNTEAFF.

The chain links TRBV7-9 to TRBJ2-1; D unresolved. The CDR3 loop spans 12 amino acids. CDR1 SEHNR and CDR2 FQNEAQ come from the germline V gene (reference sequence). V lost 5 bases to trimming and J lost 5 bases, with 7 bases between them. The CDR3 loop reads CASSGQHNEQFF. The CDR3 coding sequence is TGTGCCAGCAGCGGGCAGCACAATGAGCAGTTCTTC.

CDR3 DNA: TGTGCCATCAGAGAGACAGGGTCCGCCGGGGAGCTGTTTTTT. Translation gives CAIRETGSAGELFF. The chain is built from TRBV10-3 and TRBJ2-2; 7 positions match TRBD1. The CDR3 contains 14 residues. Germline V CDR1 and CDR2: ENHRY, SYGVKD. The V and J ends lost 6 bases and 6 bases, in that order; junction bases with no gene match: 7.

The chain couples TRBV28 to TRBJ2-7; perhaps TRBD2 as D (5 bases). CDR1 MDHEN and CDR2 SYDVKM come from the germline V gene. The length of the CDR3 is 18 residues. Trimming cost V 1 base and J 7 bases, with 26 bases left between them. This CDR3 is CASSLLGDWRIGAREQYF. CDR3 sequence (DNA): TGTGCCAGCAGTTTATTGGGTGATTGGAGGATAGGAGCGAGGGAGCAGTACTTC.

CDR3 sequence: CASSLRLSEQYF. The CDR3 region has the DNA TGTGCCAGCAGTTTAAGGCTTTCCGAGCAGTACTTC. The chain is built from TRBV28 and TRBJ2-7; D is ambiguous. Trimming stripped 2 bases from V and 6 bases from J, with 8 bases between. The CDR3 length is 12 residues. Germline V gene sequence: CDR1 MDHEN, CDR2 SYDVKM.

The rearrangement uses TRBV19 and TRBJ2-1, with 7 nucleotides matching TRBD1. V was clipped by 3 bases and J by 7 bases; unmatched bases: 6. The V gene's germline CDR1 is LNHDA and CDR2 SQIVND (reference sequence). CDR3 length equals 14 residues. Here the CDR3 DNA reads TGTGCCAGTAGTATCCTTGACAGGGCTAATGAGCAGTTCTTC. Translation gives CASSILDRANEQFF.

The chain recombines TRBV7-9 with TRBJ2-7, with 10 bases matching TRBD1. With 5 bases clipped from V and 1 base from J, the junction kept 8 bases outside the gene matches. CDR3 length: 16 amino acids. Germline CDR1 and CDR2: SEHNR and FQNEAQ (reference sequence). In nucleotides, the CDR3 is TGTGCCAGCAGCCGGGCGGGACAGGGGACTTCCTACGAGCAGTACTTC. The encoded protein is CASSRAGQGTSYEQYF.

V usage is TRBV25-1 and J usage is TRBJ2-5, with 8 nucleotides matching TRBD1. The germline CDR1 and CDR2 sequences are MGHDK and SYGVNS. The ends lost 7 bases at V and 4 bases at J; junction bases unmatched: 8. The CDR3 has 14 amino acids. The CDR3 DNA reads as TGTGCCAGCATGGACAGGGCAGCGTTAGAGACCCAGTACTTC. It encodes CASMDRAALETQYF.

The rearrangement links TRBV11-3 to TRBJ2-2; 7 nucleotides match TRBD1. CDR1 SGHNT and CDR2 YENEEA come from the germline V gene. The CDR3 contains 15 residues. Unmatched junction bases numbered 7, after V lost 5 bases and J lost 4 bases. The CDR3 reads CASSAVGGSTGELFF. CDR3 bases: TGTGCCAGCAGCGCTGTAGGGGGCAGCACCGGGGAGCTGTTTTTT.

The CDR3 protein is CASRIEPYNEQFF. The CDR3 region has the DNA TGCGCCAGCAGAATAGAACCCTACAATGAGCAGTTCTTC. The chain is built from TRBV5-1 and TRBJ2-1; no reliable D call. The CDR3 sequence is 13 residues long. V lost 5 bases, J lost 2 bases, and 8 bases lay in between. Germline-derived CDR1 and CDR2 are SGHRS and YFSETQ.

The CDR3 DNA reads TGTGCCAGCAGTGATAGGAGGAACACTGAAGCTTTCTTT. Its translation is CASSDRRNTEAFF. This chain uses TRBV2 with TRBJ1-1, with D hard to call. Per the germline V gene, CDR1 is SNHLY and CDR2 is FYNNEI. The CDR3 extends over 13 amino acids. The V gene lost 3 bases and the J gene lost 1 base, with 6 bases spanning the gap. Based on the CDR3 plus reference TRBV2 and TRBJ1-1, the full variable domain is EPEVTQTPSHQVTQMGQEVILRCVPISNHLYFYWYRQILGQKVEFLVSFYNNEISEKSEIFDDQFSVERPDGSNFTLKIRSTKLEDSAMYFCASSDRRNTEAFFGQGTRLTVV.

This chain connects TRBV20-1 to TRBJ1-2; D is undetermined. Germline V lookup: CDR1 DFQATT, CDR2 SNEGSKA (reference sequence). Trimming took 6 bases from V and 5 from J, leaving 10 bases between them. The CDR3 has 11 residues. For the CDR3, the DNA is TGCAGTGCATGGCGGAGTTATGGCTACACCTTC. Its protein product is CSAWRSYGYTF.

The CDR3 loop is CASSPYNEKLFF. The CDR3 DNA sequence: TGTGCCAGCAGCCCCTATAATGAAAAACTGTTTTTT. The rearrangement links TRBV7-9 to TRBJ1-4, with D unresolved. The CDR3 covers 12 residues. The V and J ends lost 5 bases and 4 bases respectively, with 5 bases between them. CDR1 and CDR2 from the germline V gene are SEHNR and FQNEAQ (reference sequence).